This TCR beta chain was observed in a study of vaccination effects on CD4 cells after COVID-19. Study-wide background: Post-vaccine specimens arrived a median 72 days past the second dose.

General study findings and limits: Healthy vaccinees' vaccine-induced clones included only 1 of 255 that recognized common cold coronaviruses. Few convalescent patients were studied, and early post-infection samples were lacking.

Peptide-pool stimulation followed by sequencing identified expanded antigen-specific CD4+ clonotypes in the ViraFEST assay. Following a roughly 10-day culture, CD4+ T cells were purified. Two doses of BNT162b2 or mRNA-1273 vaccine were administered to participants. They grew a few million PBMC in each well, adding approximately 10 IU/ml IL-2 and roughly 9.3 ug/ml peptides. A remark on this clone: Its antigen remains unknown.

Sequencing was performed with immunoSEQ multiplex PCR; in TCRdb, only in-frame clones are kept and a portion is missing. The table lists roughly 27,000 clones, about 69% of them singletons. The CDR3 is 15 residues long. Germline-derived CDR1 and CDR2 are SGHKS and YYEKEE (reference sequence). Trimming removed 2 bases from V and 7 bases from J; junction bases left unmatched: 3. The sequenced sample was CD4+ T cells from PBMCs cultured with HCoV-NL63 spike peptides, obtained after COVID-19 vaccination. The chain uses TRBV5-5 and TRBJ2-2, with 12 bases matching TRBD1. This receptor was taken from a human donor who received a COVID-19 vaccine. The CDR3 reads CASSFGDRGRGELFF. CDR3 nucleotide sequence: TGTGCCAGCAGCTTCGGGGACAGGGGGCGCGGGGAGCTGTTTTTT. Combining the CDR3 with reference TRBV5-5 and TRBJ2-2 gives the whole variable domain DAGVTQSPTHLIKTRGQQVTLRCSPISGHKSVSWYQQVLGQGPQFIFQYYEKEERGRGNFPDRFSARQFPNYSSELNVNALLLGDSALYLCASSFGDRGRGELFFGEGSRLTVL.